The 31 T cell receptor beta chains in this list originate from one sample, sequenced in a study of radiotherapy plus CTLA-4 blockade in lung cancer. Repertoires were generated with immunoSEQ multiplex PCR, while TCRdb's copy carries only in-frame clones and drops some. The data hold some 73,000 clones, with 60% to 85% observed a single time. The sample here was peripheral blood, taken from a patient treated with radiotherapy plus ipilimumab. These receptors came from a human donor with non-small cell lung cancer whose response to radiotherapy plus ipilimumab could not be evaluated. Some clones in this sample may be carry-over from other donors' samples.

This clone occurred a few times. The chain employs TRBV19 and TRBJ1-5, with 8 bases aligning to TRBD1. The length of the CDR3 is 17 residues. V gave up 6 bases and J gave up 0 bases; unmatched junction bases: 10. Germline V CDR1 and CDR2: LNHDA, SQIVND (reference sequence). CDR3 sequence: CASSPRGQAYSNQPQHF. CDR3 coding DNA: TGTGCCAGTAGCCCAAGGGGACAGGCCTATAGCAATCAGCCCCAGCATTTT.

The gene calls are TRBV10-3 and TRBJ2-7; perhaps TRBD1 as D (5 bases). The ends were cut back, 2 bases at V and 7 bases at J, with 9 bases in the middle. CDR1 is ENHRY and CDR2 is SYGVKD in the germline V gene. The CDR3 spans 12 residues. The CDR3 coding sequence is TGTGCCATCAGTGAGCCACAGGAAGAGCAGTACTTC. It yields the protein CAISEPQEEQYF.

The chain joins TRBV28 to TRBJ1-1, with a tentative D call TRBD1 (6 bases). Trimming pared 6 bases from V and 5 bases from J, leaving 10 bases between. In germline, CDR1 is MDHEN, CDR2 SYDVKM. This CDR3 contains 12 residues. Written as DNA, the CDR3 is TGTGCCAGCAGCTTGCAGGGGACTGAAGCTTTCTTT. This codes for CASSLQGTEAFF.

This chain uses TRBV5-8 with TRBJ1-2, with 9 bases lining up with TRBD1. J gave up 6 bases and V 0 bases, and 6 bases lay outside the gene matches. Germline values: CDR1 SGHTS, CDR2 YDEGEE. The CDR3 extends over 15 amino acids. The CDR3 loop reads CASSLAAQGAHGYTF. The CDR3 coding sequence is TGTGCCAGCAGCTTGGCCGCACAGGGGGCGCATGGCTACACCTTC.

The chain carries TRBV6-1 and TRBJ2-7; tentative D call: TRBD1 (7 bases). The V gene's germline CDR1 is MNHNS and CDR2 SASEGT. Trimming pared 6 bases from V and 6 bases from J, leaving 15 bases between. This CDR3 has 13 amino acids. The CDR3 bases are TGTGCCAGCAGCCCGACAGGGAGGAGCGAGCAGTACTTC. It specifies CASSPTGRSEQYF.

The chain joins TRBV4-2 to TRBJ2-5; TRBD2 might be the D (6 bases). Looked up from germline, CDR1 is LGHNA and CDR2 is YNFKEQ. The CDR3 has 16 residues. V gave up 0 bases and J gave up 4 bases, with 15 bases separating them. This CDR3 reads CASSQDRLAGGETQYF. The CDR3 bases are TGTGCCAGCAGCCAAGATAGGCTAGCCGGGGGAGAGACCCAGTACTTC.

The rearrangement uses TRBV5-1 and TRBJ2-7, with a possible D match to TRBD2 (5 bases). Germline V CDR1 and CDR2: SGHRS, YFSETQ. V was trimmed by 4 bases and J by 3 bases, leaving 14 bases between them. CDR3 length: 14 residues. The chain's CDR3 is CASSHGTGNYEQYF. The CDR3 DNA is TGCGCCAGCAGCCACGGTACGGGGAACTACGAGCAGTACTTC.

The J gene is TRBJ2-7, the V gene TRBV5-1; 9 bases are a match to TRBD1. The V and J ends lost 9 bases and 5 bases, in that order; junction bases with no gene match: 12. The CDR3 totals 14 residues. Germline lookup yields CDR1 SGHRS and CDR2 YFSETQ. In DNA form, the CDR3 reads TGCGCCAACAGAGGAGTACAGGGGGCCCACGAGCAGTACTTC. Residues: CANRGVQGAHEQYF.

This chain uses TRBV19 with TRBJ2-1, with a tentative D call TRBD1 (5 bases). CDR1 is LNHDA, CDR2 SQIVND, per germline (reference sequence). The CDR3 extends over 13 amino acids. The germline V and J ends were trimmed by 7 bases and 5 bases, with 12 bases remaining between them. The CDR3 sequence: CASTRQSDNEQFF. The CDR3 DNA is TGTGCCAGTACCAGACAGTCGGACAATGAGCAGTTCTTC.

V usage is TRBV5-8 and J usage is TRBJ2-1, with no clear D. Trimming stripped 2 bases from V and 9 bases from J, with 3 bases between. The CDR3 runs to 10 residues. From germline, CDR1 is SGHTS and CDR2 YDEGEE. CDR3 in amino acids: CASSFGEQFF. As DNA, the CDR3 is TGTGCCAGCAGCTTCGGTGAGCAGTTCTTC. The variable domain in full, completed from reference TRBV5-8 and TRBJ2-1, reads EAGVTQSPTHLIKTRGQQATLRCSPISGHTSVYWYQQALGLGLQFLLWYDEGEERNRGNFPPRFSGRQFPNYSSELNVNALELEDSALYLCASSFGEQFFGPGTRLTVL.

The rearrangement uses TRBV28 and TRBJ1-2; a weak D match, TRBD1 (6 bases). Between the trimmed V and J ends, which lost 6 bases and 6 bases, there was a span of 20 bases. Germline V CDR1 and CDR2: MDHEN, SYDVKM. The CDR3 runs to 15 residues. The CDR3 DNA follows: TGTGCCAGCAGCACCCCGGGGGGGGGCAGGGATGGCTACACCTTC. It specifies CASSTPGGGRDGYTF.

J is TRBJ2-7 and V is TRBV28; D call uncertain. Germline CDR1 MDHEN, CDR2 SYDVKM. This CDR3 is 14 amino acids long. V shed 6 bases and J shed 0 bases, with 12 bases lying between them. The CDR3 protein is CASSLTSHSYEQYF. The CDR3 DNA is TGTGCCAGCAGCCTTACATCCCACTCCTACGAGCAGTACTTC.

This CDR3 reads CASRAPEAGTYEQYF. The CDR3 DNA follows: TGTGCCAGCAGAGCCCCCGAGGCCGGGACCTACGAGCAGTACTTC. The genes are TRBV6-5 and TRBJ2-7; D is possibly TRBD2 (5 bases). CDR1 is MNHEY, CDR2 SVGAGI, per germline. The CDR3 consists of 15 residues. V gave up 6 bases and J gave up 2 bases, with 17 bases separating them.

This chain connects TRBV2 to TRBJ2-5, with D maybe TRBD1 (5 bases). Germline V lookup: CDR1 SNHLY, CDR2 FYNNEI. There are 12 residues in the CDR3. V was clipped by 4 bases and J by 2 bases, with 5 bases between them. The CDR3 here is CASSGQQETQYF. DNA of the CDR3: TGTGCCAGCAGTGGACAGCAAGAGACCCAGTACTTC.

The chain links TRBV5-1 to TRBJ2-7; TRBD1 agrees at 8 bases. V lost 4 bases, J lost 7 bases, and 10 bases stayed unmatched. The CDR3 length is 14 residues. The germline V gene encodes CDR1 SGHRS and CDR2 YFSETQ. The CDR3 sequence: CASSAGQVLGEQYF. Written as DNA, the CDR3 is TGCGCCAGCAGCGCGGGACAGGTCCTGGGAGAGCAGTACTTC.

This clone has a single count. This chain joins TRBV7-2 and TRBJ1-1; D may be TRBD1 (6 bases). CDR1 and CDR2 from the germline V gene are SGHTA and FQGNSA. V was trimmed by 3 bases and J by 9 bases, leaving 11 bases between them. The CDR3 has 12 residues. CDR3 nucleotide sequence: TGTGCCAGCAGCTTGGCAGGGGAAAAAGCTTTCTTT. Its translation: CASSLAGEKAFF.

V is TRBV6-5 and J is TRBJ2-2; D possibly corresponds to TRBD2 (5 bases). The germline V gene encodes CDR1 MNHEY and CDR2 SVGAGI. Trimming stripped 3 bases from V and 4 bases from J, with 12 bases between. The CDR3 has 15 amino acids. CDR3 nucleotides: TGTGCCAGCAGTTATTACCTAGCAGGCACCGGGGAGCTGTTTTTT. It translates to CASSYYLAGTGELFF.

The chain recombines TRBV5-1 with TRBJ1-2, with 7 bases that match TRBD1. V shed 1 base, J shed 4 bases, and the junction held 7 bases outside the gene matches. CDR1 is SGHRS, CDR2 YFSETQ, per germline. CDR3 length: 15 residues. For the CDR3, the DNA is TGCGCCAGCAGCTTGTCTGCCGGGACAGCCTATGGCTACACCTTC. This gives the protein CASSLSAGTAYGYTF.

CDR3 in DNA: TGTGCCAGCAGCGCAATAACCGGGACTGGGACTTTTGGGCAGTACTTC. It is translated as CASSAITGTGTFGQYF. The rearrangement links TRBV5-4 to TRBJ2-7; D may be TRBD2 (6 bases). The CDR3 sequence is 16 residues long. Germline V gene sequence: CDR1 SGHNT, CDR2 YYREEE (reference sequence). Trimming left V 4 bases short and J 9 bases short, with 26 bases between.

In DNA, the CDR3 is TGCGCCAGCAGCCAAGGCGGGTTACCCCAGTACTTC. Translated: CASSQGGLPQYF. The chain has TRBV4-3 and TRBJ2-5; tentative D call: TRBD2 (5 bases). The CDR3 is made up of 12 amino acids. Trimming cost V 1 base and J 9 bases, with 9 bases left between them. Germline-derived CDR1 and CDR2 are LGHNA and YSLEER.

The chain couples TRBV10-3 to TRBJ2-3; 10 bases align to TRBD2. There are 17 residues in the CDR3. CDR1 and CDR2 (germline): ENHRY, SYGVKD. V lost 2 bases and J lost 2; bases outside the gene matches: 7. Here the CDR3 reads CAISERIAGGNTDTQYF. The DNA for the CDR3 is TGTGCCATCAGTGAGAGGATAGCGGGGGGTAACACAGATACGCAGTATTTT.

The chain uses TRBV28 and TRBJ1-2, with D possibly matching TRBD1 (5 bases). The CDR3 extends over 14 amino acids. CDR1 MDHEN and CDR2 SYDVKM come from the germline V gene. The V and J ends lost 5 bases and 8 bases respectively, with 18 bases between them. Here the CDR3 reads CASSPYPIAGGYTF. The CDR3 coding sequence is TGTGCCAGCAGTCCTTACCCCATTGCAGGGGGCTACACCTTC.

This chain joins TRBV7-8 and TRBJ1-1; perhaps TRBD1 as D (6 bases). This CDR3 has 13 amino acids. Trimming took off 5 bases at V and 6 bases at J, with 13 bases between the two ends. Germline V gene data show CDR1 as SGHVS and CDR2 as FQNEAQ. The CDR3 sequence: CASSGNRDAEAFF. CDR3 nucleotides: TGTGCCAGCAGCGGGAACAGGGATGCTGAAGCTTTCTTT.

The CDR3 DNA sequence: TGCAGCGTTGGGGGCAGGGCCGGGCTAGCCAAAAACATTCAGTACTTC. Its protein product is CSVGGRAGLAKNIQYF. V gene TRBV29-1 combines with J gene TRBJ2-4; tentatively, D is TRBD1 (5 bases). Germline CDR1 is SQVTM and CDR2 is ANQGSEA. This CDR3 is built from 16 residues. V gave up 4 bases and J gave up 0 bases, with 16 bases separating them.

The chain has TRBV25-1 and TRBJ1-2; D is unresolved. Germline V gives CDR1 MGHDK, CDR2 SYGVNS. The CDR3 covers 13 residues. V dropped 6 bases and J dropped 8 bases, with 16 bases sitting between them. The CDR3 DNA reads as TGTGCCAGCAGCGACGAGGGAACGCGCGGCTACACCTTC. This sequence encodes CASSDEGTRGYTF.

The V and J genes are TRBV5-6 and TRBJ1-5, with TRBD1 identical over 10 bases. Germline V gives CDR1 SGHDT, CDR2 YYEEEE. The junction had 7 bases not matched to a gene; V was cut back by 4 bases and J by 0 bases. CDR3 length equals 17 residues. Here the CDR3 reads CASSARQGAPSNQPQHF. CDR3 nucleotide sequence: TGTGCCAGCAGCGCACGACAGGGGGCCCCTAGCAATCAGCCCCAGCATTTT.

This rearrangement joins TRBV5-4 to TRBJ2-7; unclear D gene. This CDR3 region has 14 residues. Germline values: CDR1 SGHNT, CDR2 YYREEE (reference sequence). V gave up 0 bases and J gave up 10 bases, with 17 bases separating them. The DNA of the CDR3 is TGTGCCAGCAGCTTGGGGATTGGAACAGTCGAACAGTACTTC. This encodes CASSLGIGTVEQYF.

V usage is TRBV28 and J usage is TRBJ1-5; TRBD1 matches 11 bases. Germline V gene lookup returns CDR1 MDHEN and CDR2 SYDVKM. The V gene end was trimmed by 3 bases and the J gene end by 3 bases; junction bases not matched to a gene: 16. The CDR3 has 20 residues. CDR3 nucleotides: TGTGCCAGCAGTTTGGGCCCCGGACAGGGGGCCCTGGGGCACAATCAGCCCCAGCATTTT. As protein: CASSLGPGQGALGHNQPQHF. Based on the CDR3 plus reference TRBV28 and TRBJ1-5, the full variable domain is DVKVTQSSRYLVKRTGEKVFLECVQDMDHENMFWYRQDPGLGLRLIYFSYDVKMKEKGDIPEGYSVSREKKERFSLILESASTNQTSMYLCASSLGPGQGALGHNQPQHFGDGTRLSIL.

This chain's CDR3 is CAWATGIWNQPQHF. DNA for the CDR3: TGTGCCTGGGCGACAGGGATCTGGAATCAGCCCCAGCATTTT. This chain joins TRBV30 and TRBJ1-5, with 7 bases that match TRBD1. The V segment lost 5 bases and the J segment 4 bases; nucleotides outside the gene matches: 8. The CDR3 has 14 amino acids. Germline V CDR1 and CDR2: GTSNPN, SVGIG (reference sequence).

The V gene is TRBV15, the J gene TRBJ1-2, with D possibly being TRBD1 (5 bases). The germline V and J ends were trimmed by 1 base and 0 bases, with 6 bases remaining between them. Germline CDR1 reads LNHNV; CDR2 reads YYDKDF (reference sequence). The CDR3 has 14 residues. The CDR3 coding sequence is TGTGCCACCAGCAGAGGGGGGGCTAACTATGGCTACACCTTC. Its translation is CATSRGGANYGYTF.

V is TRBV7-6 and J is TRBJ2-7; 10 bases are a match to TRBD1. The germline V gene encodes CDR1 SGHVS and CDR2 FNYEAQ. This CDR3 is 15 amino acids long. The trim removed 5 bases at V and 4 bases at J, leaving 8 bases unmatched. The CDR3 DNA sequence: TGTGCCAGCAGCCCCCGGGACAGGGGTGTTTACGAGCAGTACTTC. Translating gives CASSPRDRGVYEQYF. Filled out from reference TRBV7-6 and TRBJ2-7, the complete variable domain reads GAGVSQSPRYKVTKRGQDVALRCDPISGHVSLYWYRQALGQGPEFLTYFNYEAQQDKSGLPNDRFSAERPEGSISTLTIQRTEQRDSAMYRCASSPRDRGVYEQYFGPGTRLTVT.